This T cell receptor (beta chain) was profiled in a study of blood T cell repertoires in COVID-19. Study-wide background: Acute and convalescent COVID-19 specimens originated in the United States, Italy and Spain. Sample material is recorded as cDNA or gDNA derived from T cells, B-cell-depleted T cells, or PBMCs.

Per the study methods: Amplification from reference gene primers served as the basis for estimated nucleated cell counts. Sequenced by immunoSEQ multiplex PCR; TCRdb stores in-frame clones only, minus some. D and trimming were read from the DNA, whereas the V and J calls and clone size are those reported in that table. The table records 29,000 or so clones, 70% to 80% of them present only once. Germline-derived CDR1 and CDR2 are MNHEY and SVGAGI. V shed 8 bases and J 4 bases; nucleotides not matched to a gene: 8. The CDR3 is 14 amino acids. Sequencing used peripheral blood. The origin of this receptor is a woman between 70 and 85 years old with acute or convalescent COVID-19. The chain links TRBV6-5 to TRBJ1-2; 9 positions match TRBD1. The CDR3 DNA is TGTGCCAGCGGACGACAGGGGGTGCGCTATGGCTACACCTTC. Translation gives CASGRQGVRYGYTF.